The rows below give T cell receptor beta chains drawn from one sample of a study of T-cell memory formation after mild COVID-19. TCRdb re-analysed the 5' RACE reads in MiXCR, keeping a single row per CDR3 protein. The table has 150,000 or so distinct CDR3 sequences, 11% seen once; the top ten hold around 3.8%. Sequenced sample: PBMCs or a T cell subset sorted from them (not recorded which). These receptors came from a man between 18 and 35 years old who had mild COVID-19 (a few samples of this study predate the infection). Cell type and time point are not known. Each CDR3 is given with its conserved first and last residue. The D gene is left open where the match is weak. Not every row has a clone size; where given, it reads once, few, many or a size class.

V	size	D	J	CDR3	DNA
TRBV7-9	-	TRBD2	TRBJ2-3	CASSLRRGDNQYF	TGTGCCAGCAGCTTAAGGCGGGGGGACAACCAGTATTTT
TRBV7-2	few	-	TRBJ1-5	CASSLMPDNQPQHF	TGTGCCAGCAGCTTAATGCCGGACAATCAGCCCCAGCATTTT
TRBV3-1	-	-	TRBJ2-1	CASSQDTASFYNEQFF	TGTGCCAGCAGCCAAGACACGGCTAGTTTCTACAATGAGCAGTTCTTC
TRBV6-4	-	-	TRBJ2-3	CASSDSGGLDTQYF	TGTGCCAGCAGTGACTCTGGGGGGCTGGATACGCAGTATTTT
TRBV9	-	-	TRBJ2-3	CASSVAPWPDTQYF	TGTGCCAGCAGCGTAGCTCCATGGCCAGATACGCAGTATTTT
TRBV4-3	few	-	TRBJ2-3	CASSQDPAVSTDTQYF	TGCGCCAGCAGCCAAGATCCAGCGGTTAGCACAGATACGCAGTATTTT
TRBV12-3/TRBV12-4	many	-	TRBJ1-4	CASSRMGSIEKLFF	TGTGCCAGCAGTAGGATGGGCTCAATAGAAAAACTGTTTTTT
TRBV7-3	few	-	TRBJ1-1	CASSSMAFTEAFF	TGTGCCAGCAGCTCAATGGCATTCACTGAAGCTTTCTTT
TRBV7-2	-	-	TRBJ2-4	CASSLGGAGAKNIQYF	TGTGCCAGCAGCTTAGGTGGGGCGGGTGCCAAAAACATTCAGTACTTC
TRBV5-1	few	-	TRBJ2-7	CASSLDRTYEQYF	TGCGCCAGCAGCTTGGACAGGACCTACGAGCAGTACTTC
TRBV6-2/TRBV6-3	-	-	TRBJ1-1	CASSQLAGTPREVTEAFF	TGTGCCAGCAGTCAGTTGGCCGGGACCCCAAGGGAGGTCACTGAAGCTTTCTTT
TRBV18	few	-	TRBJ2-1	CASSPSRGDYNEQFF	TGTGCCAGCTCACCCAGTAGAGGGGACTACAATGAGCAGTTCTTC
TRBV3-1	many	-	TRBJ1-1	CASSKWNTEAFF	TGTGCCAGCAGCAAGTGGAACACTGAAGCTTTCTTT
TRBV2	-	-	TRBJ2-5	CASSETAGGETQYF	TGTGCCAGCAGTGAAACGGCAGGAGGAGAGACCCAGTACTTC
TRBV11-3	-	TRBD1	TRBJ1-3	CASSLFPPQGVHSGNTIYF	TGTGCCAGCAGCTTATTCCCCCCGCAGGGGGTTCATTCTGGAAACACCATATATTTT
TRBV11-1	few	TRBD1	TRBJ2-3	CASSPDRVLADTQYF	TGTGCCAGCAGCCCCGACAGGGTCCTCGCAGATACGCAGTATTTT
TRBV7-2	-	TRBD2	TRBJ2-7	CASSLATGGDRRYEQYF	TGTGCCAGCAGCTTAGCTACGGGGGGGGACCGCAGGTACGAGCAGTACTTC
TRBV20-1	once	-	TRBJ1-2	CSAMTGGYTF	TGCAGTGCTATGACGGGTGGCTACACCTTC
TRBV7-9	few	-	TRBJ2-2	CASSPIYTGELFF	TGTGCCAGCAGCCCGATTTACACCGGGGAGCTGTTTTTT
TRBV6-5	-	-	TRBJ1-1	CASRRTWALDTEAFF	TGTGCCAGCAGGCGAACGTGGGCTCTGGACACTGAAGCTTTCTTT
TRBV5-5	few	-	TRBJ2-7	CASSLDRDYQEQYF	TGTGCCAGCAGCTTGGACAGGGATTATCAGGAGCAGTACTTC
TRBV6-2/TRBV6-3	-	-	TRBJ1-1	CASSYGQKAFF	TGTGCCAGCAGTTACGGGCAGAAGGCTTTCTTT
TRBV11-2	-	TRBD2	TRBJ2-1	CASSSRLAGGVKVEQFF	TGTGCCAGCAGCTCCCGTTTAGCGGGGGGGGTAAAAGTTGAGCAGTTCTTC
TRBV6-6	few	TRBD1	TRBJ2-5	CASTPHDREETQYF	TGTGCCAGCACCCCGCACGACAGGGAAGAGACCCAGTACTTC
TRBV7-2	many	-	TRBJ2-2	CASSLDGIANTGELFF	TGTGCCAGCAGCTTAGACGGAATCGCGAACACCGGGGAGCTGTTTTTT
TRBV6-5	-	TRBD2	TRBJ2-5	CASSYSTSGVGETQYF	TGTGCCAGCAGTTACTCCACTAGCGGGGTGGGGGAGACCCAGTACTTC
TRBV28	few	-	TRBJ1-2	CASNRNGYTF	TGTGCCAGCAACCGGAATGGCTACACCTTC
TRBV7-2	many	-	TRBJ2-1	CASSFSVPYNEQFF	TGTGCCAGCAGCTTCAGTGTCCCCTACAATGAGCAGTTCTTC
TRBV2	few	-	TRBJ1-1	CASRSRRLGTEAFF	TGTGCCAGCAGGTCTCGTCGGCTGGGCACTGAAGCTTTCTTT
TRBV5-1	-	-	TRBJ2-5	CASSLEQQVGETQYF	TGCGCCAGCAGCTTGGAACAGCAAGTGGGAGAGACCCAGTACTTC
TRBV11-2	few	-	TRBJ2-3	CASSPRWGGTDTQYF	TGTGCCAGCAGCCCCCGATGGGGGGGCACAGATACGCAGTATTTT
TRBV7-3	many	-	TRBJ2-1	CASSLNYNEQFF	TGTGCCAGCAGCTTAAATTACAATGAGCAGTTCTTC
TRBV30	-	-	TRBJ1-4	CAWSVKGLGRREKLFF	TGTGCCTGGAGTGTGAAGGGGCTTGGGCGGCGGGAAAAACTGTTTTTT
TRBV12-3/TRBV12-4	-	TRBD2	TRBJ2-1	CASSLSGGPHEQFF	TGTGCCAGCAGTCTTAGCGGGGGGCCGCATGAGCAGTTCTTC
TRBV6-5	many	-	TRBJ1-2	CATSARMKNYGYTF	TGTGCCACCTCTGCAAGGATGAAAAACTATGGCTACACCTTC
TRBV6-1	once	TRBD1	TRBJ2-2	CASSDWTGGTGELFF	TGTGCCAGCAGTGATTGGACAGGGGGCACCGGGGAGCTGTTTTTT
TRBV19	few	TRBD1	TRBJ2-4	CASSPLDRENIQYF	TGTGCCAGTAGTCCTTTGGACAGGGAGAACATTCAGTACTTC
TRBV20-1	-	-	TRBJ1-5	CSASRLDSNQPQHF	TGCAGTGCTTCCAGACTGGACAGTAATCAGCCCCAGCATTTT
TRBV2	few	TRBD2	TRBJ2-3	CASSEMLLLAGGLADTQYF	TGTGCCAGCAGTGAGATGCTACTCCTAGCGGGGGGGCTTGCAGATACGCAGTATTTT
TRBV5-1	-	-	TRBJ1-2	CASSFGFGYTF	TGCGCCAGCAGCTTCGGATTTGGCTACACCTTC
TRBV12-3/TRBV12-4	few	-	TRBJ1-2	CASSSGSYTRGGYGYTF	TGTGCCAGCAGCTCGGGCTCCTATACCCGGGGGGGCTATGGCTACACCTTC
TRBV10-3	-	-	TRBJ2-5	CAIRPGGGPETQYF	TGTGCCATCAGGCCAGGGGGGGGCCCAGAGACCCAGTACTTC
TRBV5-1	-	-	TRBJ1-1	CASSWNTDGTEAFF	TGCGCCAGCAGCTGGAACACGGACGGGACTGAAGCTTTCTTT
TRBV3-1	-	-	TRBJ1-1	CASSPSTRGGTEAFF	TGTGCCAGCAGCCCTTCCACGAGGGGGGGCACTGAAGCTTTCTTT
TRBV28	-	-	TRBJ1-2	CASSWGPGTDYGYTF	TGTGCCAGCAGTTGGGGGCCCGGGACGGACTATGGCTACACCTTC
TRBV12-3/TRBV12-4	-	-	TRBJ1-6	CASSLEGSALHF	TGTGCCAGCAGCCTAGAGGGCTCGGCCCTCCACTTT
TRBV10-3	-	-	TRBJ1-1	CATAQGLNTEAFF	TGTGCCACCGCGCAGGGTCTGAACACTGAAGCTTTCTTT
TRBV5-1	few	TRBD1	TRBJ2-3	CASSLGDRGRIADTQYF	TGCGCCAGCAGCTTGGGCGACAGGGGGCGCATCGCAGATACGCAGTATTTT